These 21 T cell receptor beta chains share one sample of origin, sequenced in a study of identical twins. TCRdb passed the 5' RACE reads through MiXCR, listing each CDR3 protein once. The sample has 700,000 to 950,000 distinct CDR3 sequences; about 12% are singletons. Another study also made use of these data, one on yellow fever vaccine responses in identical twins.

The sequenced sample consisted of PBMCs. All receptors come from a woman between 18 and 29 years old in good health.

Only a few counts were recorded for this clonotype. The chain recombines TRBV20-1 with TRBJ1-1; D gene uncertain. V lost 5 bases and J 6 bases, leaving 7 bases between the germline ends. The CDR3 consists of 10 residues. CDR1 is DFQATT and CDR2 is SNEGSKA in the germline V gene (reference sequence). The CDR3 DNA follows: TGCAGTGCTGATAACGCTGAAGCTTTCTTT. Amino acid sequence: CSADNAEAFF.

The chain is built from TRBV10-2 and TRBJ1-1; a weak D match, TRBD1 (5 bases). The V gene's germline CDR1 is WSHSY and CDR2 SAAADI. This CDR3 region has 14 residues. V lost 6 bases and J lost 4, with 15 bases in between. The CDR3 sequence is CASRREGMGTEAFF. DNA for the CDR3: TGCGCCAGCAGGAGGGAGGGGATGGGCACTGAAGCTTTCTTT.

The sample holds one count of this clonotype. No conserved phenylalanine or tryptophan ends this CDR3, so it is likely a read error. The limits of the CDR3 on the DNA are not certain, so only TCRdb's listed CDR3 is given. This chain joins TRBV12-3 or TRBV12-4 and TRBJ2-7; TRBD1, as called in the table, went unchecked against the DNA. The CDR3 length equals 16 residues, ends included. The CDR3 loop is CASSLICVELGPQGLG.

This clonotype came up a few times. This chain links TRBV5-1 with TRBJ1-5, with a tentative D call TRBD1 (6 bases). Trimming took 3 bases from V and 7 from J, leaving 14 bases between them. CDR1 and CDR2 from the germline V gene are SGHRS and YFSETQ. The CDR3 totals 14 residues. CDR3: CASSSRPGAQPQHF. The CDR3, as DNA: TGCGCCAGCAGCTCTCGGCCGGGGGCGCAGCCCCAGCATTTT.

CDR3 residues: CASSLGQGDSLEQFF. Here the CDR3 DNA reads TGTGCCAGCAGCTTAGGACAGGGGGATTCACTTGAGCAGTTCTTC. V gene TRBV7-6 combines with J gene TRBJ2-1, with 9 bases matching TRBD1. The CDR3 has 15 amino acids. The V gene end was trimmed by 1 base and the J gene end by 9 bases; junction bases not matched to a gene: 7. Germline assignment: CDR1 SGHVS and CDR2 FNYEAQ.

The chain joins TRBV6-1 to TRBJ2-1; D is uncertain. Germline loops: CDR1 MNHNS, CDR2 SASEGT. Trimming cost V 4 bases and J 1 base, with 17 bases left between them. This CDR3 is built from 17 residues. The CDR3 bases are TGTGCCAGCAGTGCCCCGGGCCGCCCCGATTCCTACAATGAGCAGTTCTTC. It is translated as CASSAPGRPDSYNEQFF.

There are a few counts of this clonotype. The J gene is TRBJ2-2, the V gene TRBV6-6; D gene ambiguous. Germline values: CDR1 MNHNY, CDR2 SVGAGI (reference sequence). Trimming took 10 bases from V and 3 from J, leaving 6 bases between them. This CDR3 contains 11 residues. Here the CDR3 reads CATLYTGELFF. The DNA of the CDR3 is TGTGCCACCCTTTACACCGGGGAGCTGTTTTTT.

This clonotype appeared once. J is TRBJ2-1 and V is TRBV15; 16 bases are shared with TRBD2. After removal of 5 bases from V and 8 bases from J, the junction contained 9 bases not matched to a gene. Germline CDR1 and CDR2: LNHNV and YYDKDF (reference sequence). This CDR3 is 17 amino acids long. CDR3 protein: CATSPKTGTSGRDEQFF. As DNA, the CDR3 is TGTGCCACCAGCCCTAAAACCGGGACTAGCGGGAGGGATGAGCAGTTCTTC. The variable domain in full, with the rest retrieved from reference TRBV15 and TRBJ2-1, is DAMVIQNPRYQVTQFGKPVTLSCSQTLNHNVMYWYQQKSSQAPKLLFHYYDKDFNNEADTPDNFQSRRPNTSFCFLDIRSPGLGDTAMYLCATSPKTGTSGRDEQFFGPGTRLTVL.

This clonotype appeared many times. V gene TRBV27 combines with J gene TRBJ1-1, with no clear D. Germline CDR1 MNHEY, CDR2 SMNVEV (reference sequence). The CDR3 runs to 14 residues. V was pared by 2 bases and J by 1 base, with 8 bases between. CDR3 coding DNA: TGTGCCAGCAGTTTAAAGGGCTGGAACACTGAAGCTTTCTTT. It encodes CASSLKGWNTEAFF.

At least ten counts were recorded for this clonotype. This sequence joins TRBV7-2 and TRBJ1-1, with D unresolved. This CDR3 region has 15 residues. Germline V gene sequence: CDR1 SGHTA, CDR2 FQGNSA. Trimming removed 1 base at V and 2 bases at J, with 11 bases between. The CDR3 loop is CASSLEAGFNTEAFF. CDR3 coding DNA: TGTGCCAGCAGCTTAGAGGCGGGTTTTAACACTGAAGCTTTCTTT.

This clonotype was recorded a few times. This sequence joins TRBV20-1 and TRBJ2-7, with 7 bases fitting TRBD1. V shed 0 bases and J 4 bases; nucleotides not matched to a gene: 6. Germline V lookup: CDR1 DFQATT, CDR2 SNEGSKA (reference sequence). This CDR3 has 14 residues. The CDR3 sequence is CSARDVGTAYEQYV. In DNA form, the CDR3 reads TGCAGTGCTAGAGATGTCGGGACAGCGTACGAGCAGTACGTC.

At least ten counts were recorded for this clonotype. The chain carries TRBV6-1 and TRBJ2-2; 15 nucleotides match TRBD2. Germline trimming cut 3 bases from V and 5 bases from J; bases unmatched to any gene: 1. In germline, CDR1 is MNHNS, CDR2 SASEGT. This CDR3 has 16 residues. The CDR3 loop reads CASSDGLAGGTGELFF. The DNA of the CDR3 is TGTGCCAGCAGTGATGGACTAGCGGGAGGGACCGGGGAGCTGTTTTTT.

This clonotype has just a few counts. The chain employs TRBV12-3 or TRBV12-4 and TRBJ2-7; D gene ambiguous. This CDR3 comprises 14 residues. V dropped 1 base and J dropped 2 bases, with 9 bases sitting between them. DNA for the CDR3: TGTGCCAGCAGTTTAGAGACGTCCGCCTACGAGCAGTACTTC. Its translation is CASSLETSAYEQYF.

The rearrangement links TRBV14 to TRBJ2-3; 9 nucleotides align to TRBD2. Germline V CDR1 and CDR2: SGHDN, FVKESK. V was pared by 6 bases and J by 12 bases, with 7 bases of the junction left unmatched. The CDR3 consists of 12 residues. CDR3 coding DNA: TGTGCCAGCAGAGGCAGCGGGGGGACCCAGTATTTT. It yields the protein CASRGSGGTQYF.

This clonotype was seen a handful of times. The V and J genes are TRBV9 and TRBJ2-1, with 7 bases aligning to TRBD1. V lost 3 bases, J lost 3 bases, and 12 bases stayed unmatched. The CDR3 length is 17 residues. The germline gives CDR1 SGDLS, CDR2 YYNGEE. The CDR3 DNA reads TGTGCCAGCAGCGCAGCGTCCACAGGGGTCGTCTACAATGAGCAGTTCTTC. Translated: CASSAASTGVVYNEQFF. Combining the CDR3 with reference TRBV9 and TRBJ2-1 gives the whole variable domain DSGVTQTPKHLITATGQRVTLRCSPRSGDLSVYWYQQSLDQGLQFLIQYYNGEERAKGNILERFSAQQFPDLHSELNLSSLELGDSALYFCASSAASTGVVYNEQFFGPGTRLTVL.

In this sample, this clonotype turned up many times. V gene TRBV12-3 or TRBV12-4 combines with J gene TRBJ1-1; perhaps TRBD1 as D (6 bases). The CDR3 length is 14 residues. V dropped 7 bases and J dropped 0 bases, with 12 bases sitting between them. The CDR3: CASTLTGMNTEAFF. In DNA, the CDR3 is TGTGCCAGCACTCTGACAGGCATGAACACTGAAGCTTTCTTT.

Only a few counts were recorded for this clonotype. This rearrangement joins TRBV7-9 to TRBJ2-7, with D possibly TRBD1 on 5 matching bases. The CDR3 sequence is 12 residues long. With 3 bases removed from V and 6 bases from J, the gap between germline ends came to 9 bases. Germline V CDR1 and CDR2: SEHNR, FQNEAQ (reference sequence). In DNA form, the CDR3 reads TGTGCCAGCAGCTTTCAAGGGGCCGAGCAGTACTTC. Translating it yields CASSFQGAEQYF.

This clonotype has at least ten counts. The chain recombines TRBV12-3 or TRBV12-4 with TRBJ2-3; 7 nucleotides line up with TRBD1. The junction had 8 bases not matched to a gene; V was cut back by 6 bases and J by 2 bases. The CDR3 contains 15 residues. CDR3 protein: CASRKGGSNTDTQYF. DNA of the CDR3: TGTGCCAGCAGAAAAGGGGGCAGTAACACAGATACGCAGTATTTT.

DNA of the CDR3: TGCAGTGCTAGGACAAATAGCGGGGGGTACAATGAGCAGTTCTTC. Translation gives CSARTNSGGYNEQFF. This chain links TRBV20-1 with TRBJ2-1; 10 positions match TRBD2. V was pared by 3 bases and J by 4 bases, with 6 bases of the junction left unmatched. The CDR3 spans 15 residues. The V gene's germline CDR1 is DFQATT and CDR2 SNEGSKA (reference sequence).

The J gene is TRBJ1-2, the V gene TRBV29-1; perhaps TRBD1 as D (5 bases). Looked up from germline, CDR1 is SQVTM and CDR2 is ANQGSEA. The germline V and J ends were trimmed by 7 bases and 4 bases, with 10 bases remaining between them. The CDR3 is 11 residues long. The CDR3 DNA reads as TGCAGCGAGAAGACAGCCTATGGCTACACCTTC. Translation gives CSEKTAYGYTF.

This clonotype was detected a few times. The chain is built from TRBV28 and TRBJ2-7, with D possibly called TRBD1 or TRBD2 (6 bases each). This CDR3 has 14 amino acids. CDR1 MDHEN and CDR2 SYDVKM come from the germline V gene. V was shortened by 6 bases and J by 1 base, with 13 bases between the two germline ends. The CDR3 DNA reads as TGTGCCAGCAGAAGGGGGAGGATTTCCTACGAGCAGTACTTC. Protein: CASRRGRISYEQYF.